The next 17 T cell receptor beta chains were all read from a single sample in a study of shared T cell receptors in the human thymus. Generated by immunoSEQ multiplex PCR, the TCRdb table keeps only in-frame clones and is missing some. Here the sample spans roughly 700,000 clones, 88% being singletons. These data also featured in a second study, about human thymus T cells.

Sequencing was done on a sample of thymocytes. These receptors all come from a boy under two years old with a congenital heart defect.

This clone has only one observation. V gene TRBV2 combines with J gene TRBJ2-3; D is possibly TRBD1 (6 bases). From germline, CDR1 is SNHLY and CDR2 FYNNEI. The CDR3 spans 15 residues. V lost 2 bases and J lost 3, with 12 bases in between. DNA of the CDR3: TGTGCCAGCAGTGAAAGAGGGACAATAACAGATACGCAGTATTTT. This translates into CASSERGTITDTQYF.

The chain recombines TRBV13 with TRBJ1-2; unclear D gene. V was shortened by 4 bases and J by 3 bases, with 21 bases between the two germline ends. The CDR3 has 17 amino acids. Germline CDR1 reads PRHDT; CDR2 reads FYEKMQ (reference sequence). The CDR3 protein is CASSSHRIPGGDYGYTF. The CDR3 coding sequence is TGTGCCAGCAGCTCACACCGTATTCCAGGTGGTGACTATGGCTACACCTTC.

The CDR3 DNA is TGTGCCAGCAGTCCCCAGGGAGGGAGGCGTAACACCGGGGAGCTGTTTTTT. Its protein product is CASSPQGGRRNTGELFF. The genes are TRBV27 and TRBJ2-2; TRBD2 matches at 7 bases. Germline V CDR1 and CDR2: MNHEY, SMNVEV (reference sequence). This CDR3 comprises 17 residues. The V gene end was trimmed by 5 bases and the J gene end by 2 bases; junction bases not matched to a gene: 11.

The chain has TRBV4-3 and TRBJ2-1; 11 positions match TRBD2. Unmatched junction bases numbered 14, after V lost 0 bases and J lost 1 base. The CDR3 is 21 residues long. Germline V CDR1 and CDR2: LGHNA, YSLEER. The CDR3 coding sequence is TGCGCCAGCAGCCAAGATCAAGATAGCGGGAGGGCGGTCGGGTCCTACAATGAGCAGTTCTTC. Residues: CASSQDQDSGRAVGSYNEQFF.

The chain combines TRBV27 with TRBJ2-4; 7 nucleotides agree with TRBD2. The germline CDR1 and CDR2 sequences are MNHEY and SMNVEV (reference sequence). This CDR3 spans 13 amino acids. V lost 7 bases, J lost 8 bases, and 8 bases stayed unmatched. The CDR3 is CASTLRRGDIQYF. In DNA form, the CDR3 reads TGTGCCAGCACCCTGAGACGGGGGGACATTCAGTACTTC.

This chain connects TRBV7-6 to TRBJ2-7; 8 nucleotides line up with TRBD2. Trimming took 1 base from V and 0 from J; bases not matched to a gene: 14. This CDR3 spans 19 amino acids. Germline values: CDR1 SGHVS, CDR2 FNYEAQ. The CDR3 loop reads CASSLVGRRAGAFSYEQYF. The CDR3 region has the DNA TGTGCCAGCAGCTTAGTTGGTAGGAGAGCGGGGGCCTTCTCCTACGAGCAGTACTTC.

The chain uses TRBV5-6 and TRBJ2-2; D ambiguous. Germline values: CDR1 SGHDT, CDR2 YYEEEE. CDR3 length equals 15 residues. V was cut by 5 bases and J by 3 bases, with 14 bases left in between. This CDR3 reads CASRCYGLDTGELFF. The CDR3 nucleotides are TGTGCCAGCAGGTGTTATGGGCTCGACACCGGGGAGCTGTTTTTT.

This chain links TRBV27 with TRBJ2-7; TRBD2 aligns across 7 bases. Germline lookup yields CDR1 MNHEY and CDR2 SMNVEV (reference sequence). With 6 bases clipped from V and 9 bases from J, the junction kept 11 bases outside the gene matches. This CDR3 has 13 residues. CDR3 nucleotides: TGTGCCAGCAGGAGGACTAGTGGGGTCCGGCAGTACTTC. It specifies CASRRTSGVRQYF.

The chain is built from TRBV6-4 and TRBJ2-1, with 11 positions matching TRBD2. With 6 bases clipped from V and 5 bases from J, the junction kept 6 bases outside the gene matches. There are 15 residues in the CDR3. Germline V CDR1 and CDR2: MRHNA, SNTAGT. CDR3 amino acids: CASRRLAGGDNEQFF. The CDR3 DNA follows: TGTGCCAGCAGAAGGCTAGCGGGAGGCGACAATGAGCAGTTCTTC.

The V and J genes are TRBV9 and TRBJ2-1, with 13 bases fitting TRBD2. Unmatched junction bases numbered 11, after V lost 4 bases and J lost 10 bases. The germline CDR1 and CDR2 sequences are SGDLS and YYNGEE. The CDR3 spans 16 residues. This chain's CDR3 is CASSPHGLAGEGEQFF. The CDR3 DNA reads as TGTGCCAGCAGCCCCCACGGACTAGCGGGAGAGGGGGAGCAGTTCTTC. The full variable domain, its missing parts supplied by reference TRBV9 and TRBJ2-1, is DSGVTQTPKHLITATGQRVTLRCSPRSGDLSVYWYQQSLDQGLQFLIQYYNGEERAKGNILERFSAQQFPDLHSELNLSSLELGDSALYFCASSPHGLAGEGEQFFGPGTRLTVL.

This chain joins TRBV10-3 and TRBJ2-1; 14 bases are a match to TRBD2. In germline, CDR1 is ENHRY, CDR2 SYGVKD. V dropped 7 bases and J dropped 8; count of bases not matched to a gene: 13. The CDR3 has 17 amino acids. The CDR3 DNA reads TGTGCCATCACTCTCCGCGGGACTAGCGGGAGAGTGGATGAGCAGTTCTTC. It encodes CAITLRGTSGRVDEQFF.

The chain joins TRBV23-1 to TRBJ2-7, with 7 positions matching TRBD1. Being an ORF, TRBV23-1 has a function that is uncertain. The CDR3 totals 13 residues. J was trimmed by 4 bases and V by 2 bases; bases with no gene match: 2. CDR3 sequence reads: CASSQPGQYEQYF. CDR3 in DNA: TGCGCCAGCAGTCAACCGGGACAGTACGAGCAGTACTTC.

This rearrangement joins TRBV10-3 to TRBJ2-7; 10 nucleotides align to TRBD2. The junction had 3 bases not matched to a gene; V was cut back by 2 bases and J by 2 bases. CDR3 length: 15 amino acids. Germline V CDR1 and CDR2: ENHRY, SYGVKD. The CDR3 region is CAISELAGDTYEQYF. CDR3 nucleotides: TGTGCCATCAGTGAGCTAGCGGGAGACACCTACGAGCAGTACTTC.

The chain employs TRBV29-1 and TRBJ2-7; a possible D gene is TRBD2 (7 bases). The CDR3 has 13 residues. Germline lookup yields CDR1 SQVTM and CDR2 ANQGSEA. V shed 7 bases and J shed 4 bases, with 17 bases lying between them. CDR3 in DNA: TGCAGCGCTGGTGGGGGGGCGGGATACGAGCAGTACTTC. It yields the protein CSAGGGAGYEQYF.

The V gene is TRBV19, the J gene TRBJ1-2; unclear D gene. Trimming took 7 bases from V and 3 from J, leaving 12 bases between them. The CDR3 runs 13 residues. CDR1 is LNHDA and CDR2 is SQIVND in the germline V gene (reference sequence). CDR3 residues: CASTSPMDYGYTF. The DNA of the CDR3 is TGTGCCAGTACCTCCCCTATGGACTATGGCTACACCTTC.

The chain carries TRBV5-1 and TRBJ2-3; 8 positions agree with TRBD1. Germline CDR1 is SGHRS and CDR2 is YFSETQ. CDR3 size: 15 residues. J gave up 4 bases and V 5 bases, and 9 bases lay outside the gene matches. In nucleotides, the CDR3 is TGCGCCAGCAGACCCGACAGGGGATCGTCAGATACGCAGTATTTT. This gives the protein CASRPDRGSSDTQYF.

The gene calls are TRBV29-1 and TRBJ2-1; 14 bases match TRBD2. CDR1 and CDR2 from the germline V gene are SQVTM and ANQGSEA. The CDR3 sequence is 18 residues long. J gave up 7 bases and V 2 bases, and 13 bases lay outside the gene matches. The CDR3 spells CSVEKVGLAGGGRNEQFF. The CDR3, as DNA: TGCAGCGTTGAAAAGGTAGGACTAGCGGGAGGAGGGCGGAATGAGCAGTTCTTC.